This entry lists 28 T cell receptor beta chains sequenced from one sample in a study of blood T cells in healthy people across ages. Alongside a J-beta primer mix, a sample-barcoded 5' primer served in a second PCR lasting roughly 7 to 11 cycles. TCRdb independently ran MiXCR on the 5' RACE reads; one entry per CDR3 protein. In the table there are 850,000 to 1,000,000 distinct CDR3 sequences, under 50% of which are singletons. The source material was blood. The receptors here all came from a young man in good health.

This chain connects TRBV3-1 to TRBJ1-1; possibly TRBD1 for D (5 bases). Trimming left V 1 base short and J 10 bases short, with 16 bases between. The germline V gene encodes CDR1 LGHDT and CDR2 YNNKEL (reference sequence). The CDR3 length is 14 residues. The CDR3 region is CASSQARVGRGAFF. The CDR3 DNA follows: TGTGCCAGCAGCCAAGCCCGAGTGGGAAGGGGAGCTTTCTTT.

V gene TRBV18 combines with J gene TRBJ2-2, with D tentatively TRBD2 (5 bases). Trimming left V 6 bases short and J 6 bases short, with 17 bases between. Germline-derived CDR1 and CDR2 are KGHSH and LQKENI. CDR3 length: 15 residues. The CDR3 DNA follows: TGTGCCAGCTCCCCCACGACTACAGAGTCCGGGGAGCTGTTTTTT. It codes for CASSPTTTESGELFF.

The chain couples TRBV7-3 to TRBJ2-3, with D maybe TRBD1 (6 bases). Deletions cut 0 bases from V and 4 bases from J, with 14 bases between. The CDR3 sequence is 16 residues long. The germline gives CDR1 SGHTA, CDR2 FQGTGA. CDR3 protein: CASSLTGQSGPDTQYF. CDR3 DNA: TGTGCCAGCAGCTTAACCGGACAGTCTGGTCCAGATACGCAGTATTTT.

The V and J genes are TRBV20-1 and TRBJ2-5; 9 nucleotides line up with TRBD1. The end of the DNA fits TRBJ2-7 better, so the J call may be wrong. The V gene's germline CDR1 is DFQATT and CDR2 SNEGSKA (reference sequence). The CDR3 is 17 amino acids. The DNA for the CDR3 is TGCAGTGCTAGAGACCCGATTGGACAGGGGACTGGGTACGAGCAGTACTTC. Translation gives CSARDPIGQGTGYEQYF.

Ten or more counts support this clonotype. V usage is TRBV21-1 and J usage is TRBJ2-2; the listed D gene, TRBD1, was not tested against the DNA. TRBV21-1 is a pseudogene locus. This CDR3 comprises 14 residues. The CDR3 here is CASSNDRDTGELFF. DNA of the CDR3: TGTGCCAGCAGCAATGACAGGGACACCGGGGAGCTGTTTTTT.

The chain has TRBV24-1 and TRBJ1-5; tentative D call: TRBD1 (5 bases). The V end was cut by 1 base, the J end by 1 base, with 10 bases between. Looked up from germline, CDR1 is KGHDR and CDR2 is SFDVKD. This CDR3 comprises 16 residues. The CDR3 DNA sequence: TGTGCCACCAGTGATTTAGGAGGGGACAGCAATCAGCCCCAGCATTTT. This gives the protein CATSDLGGDSNQPQHF.

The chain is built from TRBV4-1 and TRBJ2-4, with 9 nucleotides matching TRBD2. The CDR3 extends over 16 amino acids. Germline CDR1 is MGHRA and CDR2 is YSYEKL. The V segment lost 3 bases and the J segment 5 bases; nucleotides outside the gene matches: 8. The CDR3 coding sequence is TGCGCCAGCAGCCATAATAGCGGGGGAAGGGAAAACATTCAGTACTTC. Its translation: CASSHNSGGRENIQYF.

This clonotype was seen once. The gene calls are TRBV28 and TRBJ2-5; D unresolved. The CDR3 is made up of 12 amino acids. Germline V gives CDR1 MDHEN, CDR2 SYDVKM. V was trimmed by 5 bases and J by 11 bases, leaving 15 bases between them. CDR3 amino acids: CASSPDRHKQYF. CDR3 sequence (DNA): TGTGCCAGCAGTCCGGACCGCCACAAGCAGTACTTC.

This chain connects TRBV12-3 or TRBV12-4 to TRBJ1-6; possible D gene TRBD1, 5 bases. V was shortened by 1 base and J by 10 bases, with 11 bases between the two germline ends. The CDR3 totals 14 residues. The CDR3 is CASSLVGGESPLHF. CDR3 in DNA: TGTGCCAGCAGTTTAGTCGGGGGAGAATCACCCCTCCACTTT.

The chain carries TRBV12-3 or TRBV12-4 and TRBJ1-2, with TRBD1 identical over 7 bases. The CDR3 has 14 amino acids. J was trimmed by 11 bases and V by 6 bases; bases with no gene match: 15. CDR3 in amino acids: CASSPGGSGFRYTF. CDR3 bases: TGTGCCAGCAGCCCAGGGGGTTCAGGTTTTAGGTACACCTTC.

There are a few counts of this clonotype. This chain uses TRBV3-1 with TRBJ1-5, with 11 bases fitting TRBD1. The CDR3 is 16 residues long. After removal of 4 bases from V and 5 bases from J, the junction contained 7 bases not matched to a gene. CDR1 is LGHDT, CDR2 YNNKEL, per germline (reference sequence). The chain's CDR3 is CASSRGQGARDQPQHF. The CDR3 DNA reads TGTGCCAGCAGCCGAGGACAGGGGGCGCGAGATCAGCCCCAGCATTTT. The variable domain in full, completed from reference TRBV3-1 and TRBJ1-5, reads DTAVSQTPKYLVTQMGNDKSIKCEQNLGHDTMYWYKQDSKKFLKIMFSYNNKELIINETVPNRFSPKSPDKAHLNLHINSLELGDSAVYFCASSRGQGARDQPQHFGDGTRLSIL.

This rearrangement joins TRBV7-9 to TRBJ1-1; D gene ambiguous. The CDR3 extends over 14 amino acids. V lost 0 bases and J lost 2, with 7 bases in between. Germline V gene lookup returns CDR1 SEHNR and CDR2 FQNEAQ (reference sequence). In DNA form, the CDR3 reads TGTGCCAGCAGCTTAGCGCTAGCCAACACTGAAGCTTTCTTT. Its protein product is CASSLALANTEAFF.

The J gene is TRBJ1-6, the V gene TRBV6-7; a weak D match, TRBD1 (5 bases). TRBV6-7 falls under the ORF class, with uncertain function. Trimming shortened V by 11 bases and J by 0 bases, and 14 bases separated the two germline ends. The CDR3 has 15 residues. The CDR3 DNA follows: TGTGCCTGGGATCGGGACCTCTCCTATAATTCACCCCTCCACTTT. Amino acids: CAWDRDLSYNSPLHF.

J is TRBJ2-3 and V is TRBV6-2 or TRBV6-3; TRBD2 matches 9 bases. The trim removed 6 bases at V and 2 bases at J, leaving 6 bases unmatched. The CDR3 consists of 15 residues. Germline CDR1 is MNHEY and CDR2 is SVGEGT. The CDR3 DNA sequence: TGTGCCAGCAGCCCAGGCGGGGGGGACACAGATACGCAGTATTTT. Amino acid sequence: CASSPGGGDTDTQYF.

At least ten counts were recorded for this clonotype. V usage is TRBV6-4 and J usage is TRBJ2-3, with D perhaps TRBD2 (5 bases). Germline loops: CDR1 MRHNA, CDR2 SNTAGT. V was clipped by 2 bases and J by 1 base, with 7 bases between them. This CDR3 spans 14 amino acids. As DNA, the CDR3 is TGTGCCAGCAGTGACGGAGCGGGCACAGATACGCAGTATTTT. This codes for CASSDGAGTDTQYF.

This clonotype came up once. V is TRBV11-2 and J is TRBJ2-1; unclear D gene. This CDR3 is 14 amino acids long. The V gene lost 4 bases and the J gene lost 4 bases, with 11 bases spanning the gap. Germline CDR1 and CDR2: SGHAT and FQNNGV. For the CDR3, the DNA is TGTGCCAGCAGCTGGCAAGACGCGTACAATGAGCAGTTCTTC. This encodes CASSWQDAYNEQFF.

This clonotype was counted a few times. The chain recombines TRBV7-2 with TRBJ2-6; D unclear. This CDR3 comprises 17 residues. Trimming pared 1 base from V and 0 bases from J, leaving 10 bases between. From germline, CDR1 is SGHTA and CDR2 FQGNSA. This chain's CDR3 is CASSLGGLSSGANVLTF. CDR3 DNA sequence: TGTGCCAGCAGCTTAGGGGGTCTTAGCTCTGGGGCCAACGTCCTGACTTTC.

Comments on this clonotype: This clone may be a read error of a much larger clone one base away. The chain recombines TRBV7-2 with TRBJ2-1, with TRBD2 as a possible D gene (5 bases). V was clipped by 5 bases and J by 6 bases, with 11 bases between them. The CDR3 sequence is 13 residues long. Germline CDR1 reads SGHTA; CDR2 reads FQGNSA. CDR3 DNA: TGTACCAGCAGCCCCGGTGCGGGCAATGAGCAGTTCTTC. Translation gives CTSSPGAGNEQFF. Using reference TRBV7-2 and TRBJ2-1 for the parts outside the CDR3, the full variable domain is GAGVSQSPSNKVTEKGKDVELRCDPISGHTALYWYRQSLGQGLEFLIYFQGNSAPDKSGLPSDRFSAERTGGSVSTLTIQRTQQEDSAVYLCTSSPGAGNEQFFGPGTRLTVL.

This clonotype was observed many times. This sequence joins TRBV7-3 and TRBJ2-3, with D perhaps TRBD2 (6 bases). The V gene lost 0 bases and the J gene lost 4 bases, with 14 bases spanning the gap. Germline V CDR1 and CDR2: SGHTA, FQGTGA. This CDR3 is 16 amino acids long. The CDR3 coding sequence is TGTGCCAGCAGCTTAACACCTCTCGCGGGATCAGATACGCAGTATTTT. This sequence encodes CASSLTPLAGSDTQYF.

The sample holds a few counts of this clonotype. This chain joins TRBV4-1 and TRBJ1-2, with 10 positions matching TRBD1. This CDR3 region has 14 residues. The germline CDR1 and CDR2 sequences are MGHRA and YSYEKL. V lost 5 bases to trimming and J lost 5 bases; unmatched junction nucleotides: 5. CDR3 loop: CASSDRQGAYGYTF. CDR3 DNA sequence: TGCGCCAGCAGCGACCGACAGGGGGCATATGGCTACACCTTC.

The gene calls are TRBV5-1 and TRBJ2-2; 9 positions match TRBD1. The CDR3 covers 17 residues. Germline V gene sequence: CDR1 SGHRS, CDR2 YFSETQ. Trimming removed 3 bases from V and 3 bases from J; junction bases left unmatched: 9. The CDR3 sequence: CASSSWPRQGDTGELFF. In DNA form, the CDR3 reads TGCGCCAGCAGCTCATGGCCGAGACAGGGGGACACCGGGGAGCTGTTTTTT.

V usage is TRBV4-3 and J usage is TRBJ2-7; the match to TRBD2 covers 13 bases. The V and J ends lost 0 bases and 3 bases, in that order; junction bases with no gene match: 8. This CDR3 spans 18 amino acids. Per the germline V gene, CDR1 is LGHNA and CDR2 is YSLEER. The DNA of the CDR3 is TGCGCCAGCAGCCAAGATTTGGGACTAGCGGGACCTTACTACGAGCAGTACTTC. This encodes CASSQDLGLAGPYYEQYF.

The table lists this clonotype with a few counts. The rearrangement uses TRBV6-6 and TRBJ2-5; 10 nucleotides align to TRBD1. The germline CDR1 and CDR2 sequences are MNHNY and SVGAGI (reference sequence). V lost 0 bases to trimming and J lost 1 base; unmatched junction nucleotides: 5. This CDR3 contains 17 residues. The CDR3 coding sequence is TGTGCCAGCAGTTACTCGACAAGGACAGGGGGCCAAGAGACCCAGTACTTC. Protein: CASSYSTRTGGQETQYF.

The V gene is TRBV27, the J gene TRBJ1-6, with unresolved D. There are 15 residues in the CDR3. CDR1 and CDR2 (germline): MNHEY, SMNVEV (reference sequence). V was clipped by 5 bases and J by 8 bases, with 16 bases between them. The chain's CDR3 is CASSPGKALYSPLHF. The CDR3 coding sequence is TGTGCCAGCAGTCCCGGGAAGGCCCTATATTCACCCCTCCACTTT.

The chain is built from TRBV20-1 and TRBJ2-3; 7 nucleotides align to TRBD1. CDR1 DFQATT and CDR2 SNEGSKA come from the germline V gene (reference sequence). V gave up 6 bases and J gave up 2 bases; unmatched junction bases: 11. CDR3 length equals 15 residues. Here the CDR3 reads CSASKAQGVTDTQYF. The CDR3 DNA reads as TGCAGTGCCTCTAAAGCGCAGGGGGTCACAGATACGCAGTATTTT.

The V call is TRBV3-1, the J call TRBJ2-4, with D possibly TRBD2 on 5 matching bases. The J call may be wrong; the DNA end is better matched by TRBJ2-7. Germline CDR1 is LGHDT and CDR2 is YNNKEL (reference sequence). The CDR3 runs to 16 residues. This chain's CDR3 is CASSQGFGEPPYEQYF. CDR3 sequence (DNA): TGTGCCAGCAGCCAAGGGTTCGGGGAACCCCCCTACGAGCAGTACTTC.

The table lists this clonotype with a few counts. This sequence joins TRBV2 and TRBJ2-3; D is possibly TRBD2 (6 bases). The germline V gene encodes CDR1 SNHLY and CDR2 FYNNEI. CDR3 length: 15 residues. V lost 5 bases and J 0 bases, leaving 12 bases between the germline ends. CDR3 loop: CASSYLGTSTDTQYF. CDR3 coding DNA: TGTGCCAGCAGTTATTTGGGGACTAGCACAGATACGCAGTATTTT.

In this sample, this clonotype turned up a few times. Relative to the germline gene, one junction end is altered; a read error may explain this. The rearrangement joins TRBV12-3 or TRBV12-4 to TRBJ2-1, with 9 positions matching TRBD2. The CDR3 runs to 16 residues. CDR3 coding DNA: TGTGCCAGCAGTGTAGCGGGGGAGCCGTGGCGGAATGAGCAGTTCTTC. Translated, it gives CASSVAGEPWRNEQFF.